These T cell receptor beta chains were read from a single sample in a study of CD8 T cells in ankylosing spondylitis. TCRdb redid the calling of the 5' RACE reads with MiXCR, one entry per CDR3 protein. The sample lists about 480,000 distinct CDR3 sequences; approximately 17% were seen once. Sequencing was performed on blood, either unsorted or a sorted T cell fraction (not recorded which). The receptors originated from a male donor with ankylosing spondylitis. CDR3s include the opening cysteine and the closing phenylalanine or tryptophan. Fields, in order: D gene, V gene, CDR3 protein. The D gene is left open where the match is weak.

D gene: .; V gene: TRBV28; CDR3 protein: CASSFLDRYEQYF
D gene: .; V gene: TRBV4-3; CDR3 protein: CASSQDILQGGWTDTQYF
D gene: TRBD1; V gene: TRBV11-2; CDR3 protein: CASSRSGTGVETQYF
D gene: .; V gene: TRBV18; CDR3 protein: CASRDISGNTIYF
D gene: TRBD2; V gene: TRBV5-1; CDR3 protein: CASSKTSGRGTGELFF
D gene: .; V gene: TRBV15; CDR3 protein: CATTQGRAGARTDTQYF
D gene: TRBD2; V gene: TRBV9; CDR3 protein: CASSATSVSSYNEQFF
D gene: .; V gene: TRBV24-1; CDR3 protein: CATSDRTVHTQYF
D gene: .; V gene: TRBV29-1; CDR3 protein: CSVGHEGYTGELFF
D gene: TRBD2; V gene: TRBV11-2; CDR3 protein: CASSLVGRGASRNEQFF
D gene: TRBD2; V gene: TRBV7-3; CDR3 protein: CASSPRGGLYNEQFF
D gene: .; V gene: TRBV20-1; CDR3 protein: CSASGRSNQPQHF
D gene: .; V gene: TRBV20-1; CDR3 protein: CSAKGHNTDTQYF
D gene: TRBD2; V gene: TRBV9; CDR3 protein: CASSVVAGGPLNEQFF
D gene: .; V gene: TRBV21-1; CDR3 protein: CANPWEGNRGTEAFF
D gene: TRBD1; V gene: TRBV5-5; CDR3 protein: CASSAGQANYDYTF
D gene: TRBD1; V gene: TRBV6-1; CDR3 protein: CARKPGQGSCEQFF
D gene: TRBD1; V gene: TRBV2; CDR3 protein: CASSKGQALYEQFF
D gene: TRBD2; V gene: TRBV11-1; CDR3 protein: CASSPGLAGGWGRQETQYF
D gene: .; V gene: TRBV13; CDR3 protein: CASSFLAGANTDTQYF
D gene: .; V gene: TRBV6-5; CDR3 protein: CASSYSGSGNQPQHF
D gene: .; V gene: TRBV7-8; CDR3 protein: CASSLGAEREAFF
D gene: .; V gene: TRBV11-2; CDR3 protein: CASSPAGARANYGYTF
D gene: .; V gene: TRBV12-3/TRBV12-4; CDR3 protein: CASSRSWSGETQYF
D gene: .; V gene: TRBV20-1; CDR3 protein: CSAKKATRPITNPGYTF